This T cell receptor (beta chain) was found in a study of cytomegalovirus exposure and HLA in healthy donors. Regarding the study as a whole: In a later analysis, TCR beta V- and J-gene trimming was associated with a missense DCLRE1C variant. It was reported that the classifier diagnosed cytomegalovirus status with high specificity and sensitivity in both the original and validation cohorts. A prior analysis recorded that most TCR beta V segments were productive about 87% or about 30% of the time.

13 Jbeta primers and 60 Vbeta primers were used for the PCR. Using immunoSEQ multiplex PCR, the repertoire was profiled, and TCRdb retains in-frame clones only, with some absent. The table includes about 170,000 clones, 75% to 85% detected once. Of note for this clone: As yet, its antigen is unknown.

Trimming pared 7 bases from V and 4 bases from J, leaving 19 bases between. CDR1 is LNHDA, CDR2 SQIVND, per germline (reference sequence). CDR3 length: 15 residues. The TCR comes from a woman in her forties or fifties in good health and CMV-seropositive. Sequences were obtained from PBMCs. This chain links TRBV19 with TRBJ1-1; the D gene is possibly TRBD1 (6 bases). CDR3 DNA sequence: TGTGCCAGTACCTATCCGACAGGAGTCGGCACTGAAGCTTTCTTT. It codes for CASTYPTGVGTEAFF.